This is a list of T cell receptor beta chains from one sample in a study of shared clonotypes between healthy human individuals. Repertoires were generated with immunoSEQ multiplex PCR, while TCRdb's copy carries only in-frame clones and drops some. The sample comprises about 480,000 clones, 75% to 80% of which are singletons, and roughly an eighth rests with the top ten. Material: PBMCs. The receptors shown here come from a woman between 40 and 50 years old in good health. Some clones in this sample may be carry-over from other donors' samples. CDR3s include the opening cysteine and the closing phenylalanine or tryptophan.

j_gene	v_gene	CDR3aa
TRBJ1-4	TRBV15	CATTRQDLAKAKLFF
TRBJ2-3	TRBV27	CASRGWGASADTQYF
TRBJ2-7	TRBV21-1	CASSKEAQAEQYF
TRBJ2-2	TRBV7-9	CASSFRSSGSNTGELFF
TRBJ2-2	TRBV6-1	CASSEADTGELFF
TRBJ2-1	TRBV6-1	CASSSGIRNEQFF
TRBJ1-5	TRBV2	CASSRDPMSNQPQHF
TRBJ2-1	TRBV6-5	CASSYDRRAGGNEQFF
TRBJ2-3	TRBV2	CASSRLQDTQYF
TRBJ1-3	TRBV27	CASSLRLKGNTIYF
TRBJ2-1	TRBV5-8	CASSSGIYEQFF
TRBJ2-2	TRBV7-2	CASSLDPSGRASGELFF
TRBJ2-3	TRBV30	CAWSLIAGFTDTQYF
TRBJ2-1	TRBV11-2	CASSFSGRENEQFF
TRBJ1-6	TRBV30	CAWSVGLTSSPLHF
TRBJ2-6	TRBV7-3	CASSLQSGANVLTF
TRBJ2-7	TRBV30	CAWSARNLAGVGYEQYF
TRBJ2-2	TRBV14	CASSTRTGGAGTGELFF
TRBJ1-2	TRBV6-4	CASSPYSTGSNYGYTF
TRBJ1-2	TRBV5-1	CASSLGTGNYGYTF
TRBJ2-5	TRBV4-1	CASSQRLAGGSETQYF
.	TRBV4-3	CASSQGFAGGAYEQYF
TRBJ2-4	TRBV21-1	CASSKVVVRDF
TRBJ1-3	TRBV7-9	CASSFEGGRNTIYF
TRBJ2-1	TRBV18	CASSFQEAGGSGEQFF
TRBJ2-7	TRBV11-2	CASSLELGLAGIGGGGEQYF
TRBJ2-1	TRBV7-2	CASSLGRNNEQFF
TRBJ2-1	TRBV11-2	CASSFIGEDNEQFF
TRBJ2-1	TRBV29-1	CSVDKRNNEQFF
TRBJ2-7	TRBV7-2	CASSLGLAGAGYEQYF
TRBJ2-1	TRBV20-1	CSARDNEQFF
TRBJ2-7	TRBV5-1	CASSLAGAGNLQQYF
TRBJ2-3	TRBV19	CASSLLAAPTTDTQYF
TRBJ2-2	TRBV27	CASSLGNTGELFF
TRBJ2-7	TRBV28	CASRTSGTGRSYEQYF
TRBJ2-1	TRBV28	CASSPFKGSGGYNEQFF
TRBJ2-5	TRBV7-9	CASSLSGGLETQYF
TRBJ1-2	TRBV5-1	CASRQWAGGYGYTF
TRBJ2-7	TRBV10-2	CASSEGGYEQYF
TRBJ2-1	TRBV5-1	CASSLGPNNEQFF
TRBJ1-6	TRBV9	CASSAGTGALGSPLHF
TRBJ1-2	TRBV27	CASSLSQGVGYGYTF
TRBJ2-1	TRBV29-1	CSVEERRLVNEQFF
TRBJ2-7	TRBV5-4	CASGLTTGVSYEQYF
TRBJ1-2	TRBV6-1	CASRMDRGDYGYTF
TRBJ2-3	TRBV5-1	CASSEGGVADTQYF
TRBJ2-3	TRBV5-1	CASSYGLAADTQYF
TRBJ2-1	TRBV2	CASSRRDNEQFF
TRBJ1-4	TRBV28	CASSTTGLNEKLFF
TRBJ2-1	TRBV18	CASSPQLGRIYNEQFF
TRBJ2-3	TRBV4-3	CASSQDGTSGRAVGDTQYF
TRBJ2-5	TRBV5-4	CASSLGGQGALETQYF
TRBJ2-1	TRBV18	CASSPNSPAAYNEQFF
TRBJ1-1	TRBV11-2	CASSLARGMNTEAFF